In this sample, the clone carrying this T cell receptor beta chain turned up many times. Its antigen is undetermined. The data stem from a study of T cell repertoires in cytomegalovirus infection. The CDR3 length is 16 residues. Germline values: CDR1 SGHVS, CDR2 FNYEAQ. V trimming: 1 base; J trimming: 5 bases; junction bases outside the gene matches: 10. One entry per CDR3 protein, called by TCRdb with MiXCR from the reads. In the table there are 110,000 or so distinct CDR3 sequences, around 31% of which are singletons. The origin of this receptor is a human donor in good health (CMV status not recorded). Some clones in this sample may be carry-over from other donors' samples. The sample consisted of CD8+ T cells from cultured PBMCs, taken from culture after CMV antigen stimulation. This chain uses TRBV7-6 with TRBJ2-5; 7 bases map to TRBD1. CDR3 in amino acids: CASSLDLTGLKETQYF. The CDR3 nucleotides are TGTGCCAGCAGCTTAGATCTGACAGGGCTGAAGGAGACCCAGTACTTC.